This T cell receptor beta chain was sequenced in a study of cytomegalovirus exposure and HLA in healthy donors. As for the study in general: Ancestry clustering placed roughly 86% of several hundred genotyped donors in the Caucasian-associated cluster.

It was healthy bone marrow donors who served as donors. V was shortened by 4 bases and J by 0 bases, with 10 bases between the two germline ends. Germline V CDR1 and CDR2: SNHLY, FYNNEI. The CDR3 runs 14 residues. Use of 60 Vbeta and 13 Jbeta primers characterized the PCR. The table came from immunoSEQ multiplex PCR; TCRdb's copy has only in-frame clones and leaves some out. The sample lists 90,000 to 140,000 clones; approximately 80% were seen once. Input material: PBMCs. The chain employs TRBV2 and TRBJ2-7, with a possible D match to TRBD2 (6 bases). This receptor was identified in a man aged 25-40 years in good health and CMV-seronegative. The CDR3 nucleotides are TGTGCCAGCAGTGGTAGCGGATACTCCTACGAGCAGTACTTC. Its translation: CASSGSGYSYEQYF. Filled out from reference TRBV2 and TRBJ2-7, the complete variable domain reads EPEVTQTPSHQVTQMGQEVILRCVPISNHLYFYWYRQILGQKVEFLVSFYNNEISEKSEIFDDQFSVERPDGSNFTLKIRSTKLEDSAMYFCASSGSGYSYEQYFGPGTRLTVT.